This T cell receptor (beta chain) was identified during a study of blood T cell repertoires in COVID-19 (dated by TCRdb to about 2020). As for the study more broadly: Collaborator samples came from the United States, Italy and Spain and covered acute and convalescent phases of COVID-19. Deeply sampled blood TCRbeta repertoires from subjects exposed to, actively infected with, or recovered from COVID-19 were included in the dataset. HLA class I and class II types, where available, came from metadata supplied by the sample provider rather than from assay-based typing. Nearly every sample came with metadata listing a de-identified subject ID, COVID-19 status, age in years and sex. Samples were obtained from the ongoing ImmuneRACE study (first 160 participants) and from about 1,300 subjects provided by 6 global collaborators. The repertoires were made available in a free public database intended to serve as a resource for research on the immune response to SARS-CoV-2. The material from the prospective study consisted of cDNA or gDNA derived from T cells, B-cell-depleted T cells, or PBMCs.

General findings and caveats noted by the study authors: The quantity of clinical and demographic metadata differed by source and by participant and was supplied without curation.

One collaborating source in Seattle enrolled patients during active infection and followed them longitudinally through the course of disease. Collaborating institutions collected whole blood in K2EDTA tubes following their own protocols. Collaborator samples were shipped for TCRbeta analysis as frozen whole blood, isolated PBMCs, or DNA extracted from either sample type. The immunoSEQ Assay, a bias-controlled multiplex PCR, was used to amplify TCRbeta CDR3 regions from genomic DNA. Concerning the study's data processing: Nucleated cell counts per sample were estimated from amplification of reference gene primers within the assay. Sequence reads were collapsed and filtered to measure the absolute abundance of every unique TCRbeta CDR3 rearrangement. For each sample, productive Simpson clonality was calculated as the square root of Simpson's diversity index across productive rearrangements. TCRdb obtained this table from immuneACCESS and retained in-frame rearrangements with V and J assigned. These tables miss some clones; where compared with another copy, unresolved V genes account for less than half of the shortfall, and the remainder is unexplained. That table gives V, J and clone size, and the DNA gave D and trimming. In this sample the table shows some 360,000 clones, over 85% of which occur a single time. The biggest ten clones account for approximately 4.1% of the sample.

Trimming removed 1 base from V and 6 bases from J, leaving 7 bases between the germline ends. CDR1 SGHTA and CDR2 FQGTGA were looked up in the germline V gene. Reading from cysteine to phenylalanine, the CDR3 counts 13 amino acids. Of the read, only the CDR3 DNA is kept; its 39 bases are in frame from base 1. With regard to this clone: There is no known antigen for this receptor. Within one base of it there is no much larger clone, and no base qualities were kept.

The sequence joins TRBV7-3 to TRBJ1-5; too little of a D gene remains to name it. The sequenced sample was peripheral blood. The origin of this receptor is a woman aged 60-75 years with COVID-19, enrolled during active disease. CDR3 sequence: CASSLREGQPQHF. The sequenced DNA is TGTGCCAGCAGCTTAAGGGAGGGTCAGCCCCAGCATTTT.